This T cell receptor beta chain was identified during a study of T-cell reconstitution after alpha-beta-depleted transplantation in children. Overall study results and limits: Roughly two months post-transplant, alpha-beta T cells reportedly originated from several hundred graft clones that had expanded. A year had passed since transplant, and T-cell counts and diversity by then came mostly from newly produced T cells. Surviving recipient T cells and thymic progenitors accounted for the high day-60 TCRbeta diversity observed in some patients.

The TCRbeta library incorporated unique molecular identifiers. MiXCR was run by TCRdb on the PCR reads, yielding one entry per CDR3 protein. The sample lists about 310,000 distinct CDR3 sequences; 20% to 30% were seen once. Trimming took 6 bases from V and 9 from J, leaving 15 bases between them. Germline loops: CDR1 LGHDT, CDR2 YNNKEL (reference sequence). This CDR3 is built from 13 residues. This clonotype was counted a few times. Its target is unknown. The source material was PBMCs, mostly from graft donor cells, sampled 180 days after TCRalphabeta/CD19-depleted stem cell transplant. The TCR was taken from a male patient younger than 18 who had a stem cell transplant for acute lymphoblastic leukemia, so the T cells may come from the graft donor. The chain joins TRBV3-1 to TRBJ2-1; no reliable D call. The CDR3 here is CASRHNQLGEQFF. The CDR3 DNA reads TGTGCCAGCAGACATAATCAGCTGGGTGAGCAGTTCTTC.